These T cell receptor beta chains were read from a single sample in a study of blood T cell repertoires in COVID-19. Sequenced by immunoSEQ multiplex PCR; TCRdb stores in-frame clones only, minus some. Of 45,000 or so clones in the sample, roughly 87% were seen once. Sequenced sample: peripheral blood. The receptors stem from an elderly woman with active COVID-19. The CDR3 runs from the conserved cysteine through the conserved F or W. Fields, in order: V gene, J gene, D gene, clone size, CDR3 protein, CDR3 DNA. D genes are given only for firm matches. Size values are once, few and many counts, or a class for expanded clones, and some rows have none.

v_call: TRBV5-4; j_call: TRBJ1-1; d_call: .; clone_size: .; cdr3_aa: CASSLDRNTEAFF; cdr3_nt: TGTGCCAGCAGCTTGGACAGGAACACTGAAGCTTTCTTT
v_call: TRBV3-1/TRBV3-2; j_call: TRBJ2-5; d_call: TRBD2; clone_size: medium-sized; cdr3_aa: CASSRGGGIQETQYF; cdr3_nt: TGTGCCAGCAGCCGGGGCGGGGGTATCCAAGAGACCCAGTACTTC
v_call: TRBV24-1; j_call: TRBJ2-3; d_call: TRBD1; clone_size: .; cdr3_aa: CATSDFGQGVSDTQYF; cdr3_nt: TGTGCCACCAGTGATTTCGGGCAGGGGGTGTCAGATACGCAGTATTTT
v_call: TRBV5-1; j_call: TRBJ2-3; d_call: TRBD2; clone_size: once; cdr3_aa: CASRSGTAVTDTQYF; cdr3_nt: TGCGCCAGCAGGAGCGGGACGGCCGTCACAGATACGCAGTATTTT
v_call: TRBV5-1; j_call: TRBJ2-2; d_call: TRBD1; clone_size: .; cdr3_aa: CASSLAQGAVTGELFF; cdr3_nt: TGCGCCAGCAGCTTGGCACAGGGGGCGGTCACCGGGGAGCTGTTTTTT
v_call: TRBV6-2/TRBV6-3; j_call: TRBJ2-1; d_call: TRBD2; clone_size: .; cdr3_aa: CASSPLAGGRWGEQFF; cdr3_nt: TGTGCCAGCAGCCCTTTAGCGGGGGGACGTTGGGGTGAGCAGTTCTTC
v_call: TRBV6-5; j_call: TRBJ1-3; d_call: .; clone_size: .; cdr3_aa: CASSITGLDRNTIYF; cdr3_nt: TGTGCCAGCAGCATAACAGGGTTGGATAGAAACACCATATATTTT
v_call: TRBV15; j_call: TRBJ2-1; d_call: .; clone_size: .; cdr3_aa: CATSRVQYNEQFF; cdr3_nt: TGTGCCACCAGCAGGGTACAGTACAATGAGCAGTTCTTC
v_call: TRBV10-2; j_call: TRBJ1-2; d_call: .; clone_size: once; cdr3_aa: CASVGANYGYTF; cdr3_nt: TGCGCCAGCGTTGGGGCAAACTATGGCTACACCTTC
v_call: TRBV5-1; j_call: TRBJ1-5; d_call: .; clone_size: .; cdr3_aa: CASSWEGGGGQPQHF; cdr3_nt: TGCGCCAGCAGCTGGGAGGGAGGGGGAGGTCAGCCCCAGCATTTT
v_call: TRBV10-3; j_call: TRBJ2-5; d_call: .; clone_size: .; cdr3_aa: CAISEMASPQETQYF; cdr3_nt: TGTGCCATCAGTGAAATGGCTAGCCCACAAGAGACCCAGTACTTC
v_call: TRBV6-6; j_call: TRBJ1-2; d_call: .; clone_size: .; cdr3_aa: CASSGGPTF; cdr3_nt: TGTGCCAGCAGTGGGGGCCCCACCTTC
v_call: TRBV27; j_call: TRBJ1-1; d_call: .; clone_size: .; cdr3_aa: CASIRRRMNTEAFF; cdr3_nt: TGTGCCAGCATAAGGAGAAGGATGAACACTGAAGCTTTCTTT
v_call: TRBV5-4; j_call: TRBJ2-1; d_call: TRBD2; clone_size: .; cdr3_aa: CASSPRTSGGYNEQFF; cdr3_nt: TGTGCCAGCAGCCCCCGGACTAGCGGGGGATACAATGAGCAGTTCTTC
v_call: TRBV28; j_call: TRBJ2-1; d_call: TRBD1; clone_size: .; cdr3_aa: CASSWTGPEQFF; cdr3_nt: TGTGCCAGCAGCTGGACAGGTCCCGAGCAGTTCTTC
v_call: TRBV11-1; j_call: TRBJ2-7; d_call: TRBD1; clone_size: .; cdr3_aa: CASSSPTGTYEQYF; cdr3_nt: TGTGCCAGCAGCTCCCCGACAGGGACCTACGAGCAGTACTTC
v_call: TRBV5-8; j_call: TRBJ2-7; d_call: .; clone_size: .; cdr3_aa: CASSPNRARFPYEQYF; cdr3_nt: TGTGCCAGCAGCCCAAACAGGGCCCGATTTCCCTACGAGCAGTACTTC
v_call: TRBV2; j_call: TRBJ2-7; d_call: .; clone_size: .; cdr3_aa: CASSEFGQTDEQYF; cdr3_nt: TGTGCCAGCAGTGAATTTGGACAAACGGACGAGCAGTACTTC
v_call: TRBV5-6; j_call: TRBJ1-2; d_call: .; clone_size: .; cdr3_aa: CASRGTILNYGYTF; cdr3_nt: TGTGCCAGCAGGGGGACAATTCTTAACTATGGCTACACCTTC
v_call: TRBV6-6; j_call: TRBJ2-7; d_call: .; clone_size: few; cdr3_aa: CASTIQGYEQYF; cdr3_nt: TGTGCCAGCACCATACAGGGTTACGAGCAGTACTTC